Listed here are 20 T cell receptor beta chains from one sample, sequenced in a study of response to subunit inactivated influenza vaccine. TCRdb called the RT-PCR reads again in MiXCR, with one record for every CDR3 protein. The table includes more than 550,000 distinct CDR3 sequences, 11% detected once. These records were also assigned to another study, of T cells expressing NK-cell markers. This second study says: As the method of synthesis, 5'RACE template switching with UMIs yielded TCR beta cDNA.

The source material was PBMCs from blood, sampled on the day of vaccination. The receptors stem from a man aged 45-65 years who received an inactivated influenza vaccine.

This clonotype was counted only a few times. The chain employs TRBV5-1 and TRBJ1-5; D ambiguous. Germline V CDR1 and CDR2: SGHRS, YFSETQ. V was cut by 1 base and J by 1 base, with 9 bases left in between. The CDR3 runs to 15 residues. Here the CDR3 reads CASSLFPGSNQPQHF. The CDR3 coding sequence is TGCGCCAGCAGCTTGTTTCCGGGAAGCAATCAGCCCCAGCATTTT.

This clonotype was counted only a few times. The V call is TRBV27, the J call TRBJ2-7; 9 nucleotides agree with TRBD1. CDR1 and CDR2 from the germline V gene are MNHEY and SMNVEV (reference sequence). V lost 6 bases, J lost 2 bases, and 8 bases stayed unmatched. This CDR3 contains 15 residues. The CDR3: CASSLKDRGPYEQYF. As DNA, the CDR3 is TGTGCCAGCAGCCTTAAGGACAGGGGACCCTACGAGCAGTACTTC.

The chain recombines TRBV4-2 with TRBJ2-3; 7 positions match TRBD2. CDR1 is LGHNA, CDR2 YNFKEQ, per germline. This CDR3 is built from 16 residues. The junction had 11 bases not matched to a gene; V was cut back by 4 bases and J by 4 bases. The CDR3 loop reads CASSPSPGGGADTQYF. The CDR3 bases are TGTGCCAGCAGCCCTTCACCGGGAGGTGGAGCAGATACGCAGTATTTT.

This clonotype showed up many times. V is TRBV29-1 and J is TRBJ2-7; no definite D call. Germline CDR1 reads SQVTM; CDR2 reads ANQGSEA. The CDR3 sequence is 13 residues long. Trimming stripped 6 bases from V and 0 bases from J, with 12 bases between. The CDR3 reads CSVLNGPSYEQYF. CDR3 sequence (DNA): TGCAGCGTCCTGAACGGGCCCTCCTACGAGCAGTACTTC.

As to this clonotype: Compared with germline, one end of the junction differs, possibly owing to a read error. The chain is built from TRBV20-1 and TRBJ2-4; TRBD2 matches at 12 bases. The germline V gene has CDR1 DFQATT and CDR2 SNEGSKA (reference sequence). The CDR3 totals 15 residues. The CDR3 DNA follows: TGCAGTGCCCTAGCGGGAGGGCTTGAAAAGGGCCGAATGATCTTC. This codes for CSALAGGLEKGRMIF.

The chain is built from TRBV6-1 and TRBJ2-7; no definite D call. Germline CDR1 is MNHNS and CDR2 is SASEGT. V was shortened by 1 base and J by 11 bases, with 6 bases between the two germline ends. CDR3 length: 10 residues. CDR3 DNA sequence: TGTGCCAGCAGTGAAGAGAGGAAGTACTTC. Translation: CASSEERKYF.

The chain joins TRBV5-6 to TRBJ2-3; D gene ambiguous. The CDR3 contains 15 residues. Looked up from germline, CDR1 is SGHDT and CDR2 is YYEEEE. Trimming cost V 1 base and J 0 bases, with 9 bases left between them. CDR3 in amino acids: CASSLQVESTDTQYF. The CDR3 coding sequence is TGTGCCAGCAGCTTGCAGGTTGAAAGCACAGATACGCAGTATTTT.

This clonotype was counted only a few times. The chain employs TRBV4-2 and TRBJ2-1, with TRBD2 matching over 10 bases. Germline CDR1 is LGHNA and CDR2 is YNFKEQ. This CDR3 has 15 residues. J was trimmed by 4 bases and V by 4 bases; bases with no gene match: 4. CDR3 sequence reads: CASSPERGGYNEQFF. CDR3 nucleotides: TGTGCCAGCAGCCCTGAGCGGGGGGGATACAATGAGCAGTTCTTC.

This clonotype was recorded a few times. This chain joins TRBV5-1 and TRBJ2-3; perhaps TRBD2 as D (5 bases). V was pared by 0 bases and J by 2 bases, with 13 bases between. Germline CDR1 reads SGHRS; CDR2 reads YFSETQ. CDR3 size: 16 residues. The DNA for the CDR3 is TGCGCCAGCAGCTTGGGGGCTAGCTTATCCACAGATACGCAGTATTTT. Its translation: CASSLGASLSTDTQYF.

J is TRBJ2-2 and V is TRBV6-1; D is possibly TRBD1 (5 bases). The CDR3 totals 13 residues. The ends were cut back, 4 bases at V and 6 bases at J, with 9 bases in the middle. Germline assignment: CDR1 MNHNS and CDR2 SASEGT. The CDR3 region has the DNA TGTGCCAGCAGTGCGTTAGGGGCCGGGGAGCTGTTTTTT. It codes for CASSALGAGELFF.

V gene TRBV12-3 or TRBV12-4 combines with J gene TRBJ2-2; D is undetermined. This CDR3 is built from 16 residues. Deletions cut 4 bases from V and 0 bases from J, with 12 bases between. CDR3 DNA: TGTGCCAGCAGTTACTACGGAACAGCGAACACCGGGGAGCTGTTTTTT. Its translation is CASSYYGTANTGELFF.

The chain employs TRBV2 and TRBJ2-1; TRBD2 matches at 8 bases. V trimming: 7 bases; J trimming: 14 bases; junction bases outside the gene matches: 7. This CDR3 has 11 amino acids. Per germline, CDR1 SNHLY and CDR2 FYNNEI. The CDR3 loop reads CASISGIRKFF. In DNA, the CDR3 is TGTGCCAGCATTAGCGGGATTCGGAAGTTCTTC.

The table lists this clonotype with a few counts. The chain couples TRBV10-1 to TRBJ2-2, with 13 bases that match TRBD2. The CDR3 length is 19 residues. The germline V gene has CDR1 WNHNN and CDR2 SYGVQD (reference sequence). J lost 3 bases, V lost 6 bases, and 13 bases had no gene match. The chain's CDR3 is CASSSTLLAGGTDTGELFF. CDR3 sequence (DNA): TGCGCCAGCAGCTCTACTCTACTAGCGGGGGGGACAGACACCGGGGAGCTGTTTTTT.

The chain carries TRBV20-1 and TRBJ1-2, with TRBD1 as a possible D gene (6 bases). V was trimmed by 2 bases and J by 4 bases, leaving 11 bases between them. In germline, CDR1 is DFQATT, CDR2 SNEGSKA (reference sequence). This CDR3 has 13 residues. CDR3 sequence reads: CSARRGNAYGYTF. In nucleotides, the CDR3 is TGCAGTGCTAGAAGGGGGAACGCCTATGGCTACACCTTC.

V usage is TRBV9 and J usage is TRBJ2-1; D is possibly TRBD2 (6 bases). Trimming stripped 2 bases from V and 9 bases from J, with 9 bases between. Germline lookup yields CDR1 SGDLS and CDR2 YYNGEE. This CDR3 spans 12 amino acids. CDR3 DNA sequence: TGTGCCAGCAGCGTCCGGGGAGGTGAGCAGTTCTTC. Protein product: CASSVRGGEQFF. The full variable domain, in which reference TRBV9 and TRBJ2-1 provide the parts outside the CDR3, is DSGVTQTPKHLITATGQRVTLRCSPRSGDLSVYWYQQSLDQGLQFLIQYYNGEERAKGNILERFSAQQFPDLHSELNLSSLELGDSALYFCASSVRGGEQFFGPGTRLTVL.

CDR3 amino acids: CASSGTNTGLATDYGQETQYF. In nucleotides, the CDR3 is TGCGCCAGCAGTGGGACAAATACAGGACTAGCGACTGATTATGGCCAAGAGACCCAGTACTTC. The rearrangement joins TRBV5-1 to TRBJ2-5; 9 bases are shared with TRBD2. CDR3 length: 21 amino acids. Germline CDR1 reads SGHRS; CDR2 reads YFSETQ. With V trimmed by 5 bases and J by 1 base, 24 bases remained unmatched. Full variable domain (outside the CDR3, taken from reference TRBV5-1 and TRBJ2-5): KAGVTQTPRYLIKTRGQQVTLSCSPISGHRSVSWYQQTPGQGLQFLFEYFSETQRNKGNFPGRFSGRQFSNSRSEMNVSTLELGDSALYLCASSGTNTGLATDYGQETQYFGPGTRLLVL.

V gene TRBV12-3 or TRBV12-4 combines with J gene TRBJ1-1; 7 nucleotides match TRBD1. J was trimmed by 1 base and V by 3 bases; bases with no gene match: 5. This CDR3 is 15 amino acids long. CDR3 coding DNA: TGTGCCAGCAGTTTGTTCGGGACAGCGAACACTGAAGCTTTCTTT. It translates to CASSLFGTANTEAFF.

Only a few counts were recorded for this clonotype. In DNA, the CDR3 is TGTGCCGTCTCCGGGACAGGGGAAGAGACCCAGTACTTC. Translation gives CAVSGTGEETQYF. The chain employs TRBV2 and TRBJ2-5; 10 bases are shared with TRBD1. CDR1 is SNHLY and CDR2 is FYNNEI in the germline V gene. There are 13 residues in the CDR3. The V gene end was trimmed by 11 bases and the J gene end by 3 bases; junction bases not matched to a gene: 6.

The V call is TRBV6-2 or TRBV6-3, the J call TRBJ1-1; no definite D call. Trimming cost V 3 bases and J 0 bases, with 5 bases left between them. Per the germline V gene, CDR1 is MNHEY and CDR2 is SVGEGT. The CDR3 contains 13 residues. The CDR3 loop reads CASSYNVNTEAFF. Here the CDR3 DNA reads TGTGCCAGCAGTTATAATGTGAACACTGAAGCTTTCTTT.

There are many counts of this clonotype. The chain employs TRBV7-2 and TRBJ1-5; no definite D call. Germline lookup yields CDR1 SGHTA and CDR2 FQGNSA. The V gene lost 1 base and the J gene lost 1 base, with 8 bases spanning the gap. The CDR3 loop spans 15 amino acids. CDR3 loop: CASSLVDGSNQPQHF. The CDR3 nucleotides are TGTGCCAGCAGCTTAGTGGACGGGAGCAATCAGCCCCAGCATTTT.